This note documents a single T cell receptor beta chain sequence. What it binds is unknown. Use of 60 Vbeta and 13 Jbeta primers characterized the PCR. Clones were sequenced by immunoSEQ multiplex PCR, and TCRdb holds only the in-frame ones, with some missing. The repertoire holds 110,000 or so clones, with less than 85% as singletons. The entry originates in a study of cytomegalovirus exposure and HLA in healthy donors. Study results and caveats: One variant, a missense change in DCLRE1C, was linked in a later analysis to TCR beta V- and J-gene trimming. Researchers counted some 150 TCR beta chains as cytomegalovirus-associated. Earlier results showed most TCR beta V segments being productive about 87% or about 30% of the time.

This CDR3 has 14 residues. The V gene's germline CDR1 is MNHEY and CDR2 SMNVEV (reference sequence). V was pared by 5 bases and J by 3 bases, with 11 bases between. The origin of this receptor is a middle-aged man in good health and CMV-seropositive. The chain uses TRBV27 and TRBJ1-5; D is possibly TRBD1 (6 bases). Source material: PBMCs. CDR3 bases: TGTGCCAGCAGTACCGGACAGCCCAATCAGCCCCAGCATTTT. Translated: CASSTGQPNQPQHF.